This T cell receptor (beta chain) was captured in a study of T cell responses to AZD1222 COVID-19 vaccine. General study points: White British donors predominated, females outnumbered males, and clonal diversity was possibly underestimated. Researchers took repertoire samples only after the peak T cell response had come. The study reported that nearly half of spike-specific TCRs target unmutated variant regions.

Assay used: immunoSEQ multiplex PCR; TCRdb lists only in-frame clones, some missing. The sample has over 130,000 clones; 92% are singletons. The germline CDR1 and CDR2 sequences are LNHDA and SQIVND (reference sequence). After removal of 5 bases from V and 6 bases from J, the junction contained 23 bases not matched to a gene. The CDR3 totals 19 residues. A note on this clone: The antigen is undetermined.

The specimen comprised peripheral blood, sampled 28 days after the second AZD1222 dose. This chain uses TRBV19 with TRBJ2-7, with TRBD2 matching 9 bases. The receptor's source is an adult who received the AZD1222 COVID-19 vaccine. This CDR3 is CASSPDGGDSGSERGEQYF. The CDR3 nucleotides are TGTGCCAGTAGTCCAGACGGGGGAGATAGCGGGAGTGAGAGGGGCGAGCAGTACTTC.